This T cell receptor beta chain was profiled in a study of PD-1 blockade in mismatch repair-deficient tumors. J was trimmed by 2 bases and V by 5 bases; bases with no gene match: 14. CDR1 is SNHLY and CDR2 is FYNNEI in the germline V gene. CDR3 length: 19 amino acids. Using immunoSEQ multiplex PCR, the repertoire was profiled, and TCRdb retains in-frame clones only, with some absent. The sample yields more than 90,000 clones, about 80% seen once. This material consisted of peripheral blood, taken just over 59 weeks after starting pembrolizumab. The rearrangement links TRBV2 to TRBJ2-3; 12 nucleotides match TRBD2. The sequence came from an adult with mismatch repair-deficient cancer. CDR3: CASSRGLAGPNTHTDTQYF. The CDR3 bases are TGTGCCAGCAGTCGAGGACTAGCGGGACCGAATACACACACAGATACGCAGTATTTT.